The TCR beta chain described here comes from a study of human CD8 memory T cell subsets (TCRdb year 2020). A note on the overall study: TCRbeta repertoires of stem-like (TSTEM), progenitor exhausted-like (TPEX) and effector memory CD8+ T cell subsets were compared to assess their clonal relationships. Six or seven donors each provided TSTEM, TPEX and effector memory subsets, from which TCRbeta repertoires were obtained.

A remark on this clonotype: This clone's antigen is unknown.

Overall results and qualifications from the work: Greater repertoire diversity in TSTEM than in TPEX subsets was suggested by Chao1 estimates, potentially reflecting a broader range of specificities. The stem-like TSTEM and TPEX subsets each shared clonotypes with effector memory cells, but the TSTEM and TPEX repertoires had minimal overlap with each other, suggesting distinct antigen spectra. Only TCRbeta chains were sequenced, and repertoire comparisons were based on a handful of donors, with testing performed by paired t-tests and Bonferroni correction. Normalized Shannon-Wiener diversity was similarly high in the TSTEM and TPEX subsets, while the effector memory subsets were comparatively less diverse.

Density gradient separation was used to isolate peripheral blood mononuclear cells from healthy donor buffy coats. Negative magnetic separation using EasySep or MojoSort CD8+ T cell isolation kits was how the study enriched total CD8+ T cells. For each subset, total RNA was extracted using an RNeasy Mini Kit from duplicate vials of more than 120,000 sorted CD8+ T cells. PBMCs were used either fresh or after being cryopreserved in fetal bovine serum containing roughly 10% DMSO. CD8+ T cell subsets were sorted to purity by fluorescence-activated cell sorting on a FACSAria III. Sequenced using a NextSeq 550. A Human TCR Profiling Kit was used to prepare UMI-labeled 5' RACE TCRbeta libraries. Every TCRbeta library was prepared in parallel, with the same number of PCR cycles used for all of the libraries. The study's own analysis went as follows. The number of functional CDR3beta clonotypes in each TCRbeta library ranged from about 3,000 to 20,000. MIGEC 1.2.9 was used for UMI extraction and consensus assembly, with at least three reads per UMI being required. In-frame CDR3beta repertoires were extracted with MiXCR 3.0.3. Each sample was downsampled to 42,000 randomly selected UMIs before diversity metrics were calculated in VDJtools 1.2.1. For each sample pair, the repertoire overlap metrics D, R and F2 were calculated in VDJtools using the top 3,000 clones. TCRdb reprocessed the reads and provides one entry for every CDR3 protein sequence; no DNA is given. TCRdb's processing, not the authors', yielded these V and J calls. The table for this sample records about 5,400 distinct CDR3 sequences. Of the sample, more than 35% is held by the ten largest clones.

From the cysteine up to the phenylalanine, the CDR3 has a length of 17 residues. Only the protein sequence is given. The germline V gene encodes CDR1 MGHRA and CDR2 YSYEKL. This sequence was found in a human donor in good health. Input material: CD8+ effector memory T cells (TEM) sorted from PBMCs. What this sample's cell subset or site label stands for: effector memory CD8 T cells, CCR7- CD45RO+ CD95+. The chain joins TRBV4-1 to TRBJ2-5; TCRdb's D call of TRBD1 is untestable without DNA. The CDR3 reads CASSQDIPPKYQGTQYF.